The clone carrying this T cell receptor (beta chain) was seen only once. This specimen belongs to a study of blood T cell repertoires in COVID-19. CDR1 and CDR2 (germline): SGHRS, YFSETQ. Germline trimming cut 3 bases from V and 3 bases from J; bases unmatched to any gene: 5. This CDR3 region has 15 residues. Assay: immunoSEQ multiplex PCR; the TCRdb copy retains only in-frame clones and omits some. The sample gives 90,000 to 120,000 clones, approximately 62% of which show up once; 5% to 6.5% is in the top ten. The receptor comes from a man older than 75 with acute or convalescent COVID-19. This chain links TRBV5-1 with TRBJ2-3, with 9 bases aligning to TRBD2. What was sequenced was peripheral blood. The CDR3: CASSSSSGKTDTQYF. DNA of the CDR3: TGCGCCAGCAGCTCCTCTAGCGGGAAAACAGATACGCAGTATTTT.